The TCR beta chain described here comes from a study of spatial heterogeneity in lung cancer. Study as a whole: Raw reads showed each unique TCR and UMI combination turning up more than ten times on average.

Each CDR3 protein is one row after TCRdb ran MiXCR on the 5' RACE reads. The repertoire consists of some 12,000 distinct CDR3 sequences, with 9.5% to 13% occurring once and the leading ten covering approximately 36%. This CDR3 has 13 amino acids. Germline values: CDR1 SQVTM, CDR2 ANQGSEA. Trimming stripped 2 bases from V and 4 bases from J, with 11 bases between. Stated time point: blood at routine non-recurrence follow-up after resection. Sequencing was performed on whole RNA extracted from tumor and nontumor lung tissue, or from frozen PBMC, and the material was left unsorted. By share of the sample, this clonotype is medium-sized.

The receptor was derived from a female donor with early-stage non-small cell lung cancer. This chain links TRBV29-1 with TRBJ1-2; D is possibly TRBD1 (6 bases). The sample in question was PBMCs, obtained at follow-up. The CDR3 sequence is CSVESRTAYGYTF. The DNA of the CDR3 is TGCAGCGTTGAATCGAGGACAGCCTATGGCTACACCTTC.